This T cell receptor (beta chain) was documented in a study of vaccination and CD4 T cells after COVID-19. Sequencing of DNA taken from cultured CD4+ T cells relied on the Oncomine TCR Beta short-read assay. TCRdb analysed the PCR reads with MiXCR anew, one entry per CDR3 protein. In the table there are more than 10,000 distinct CDR3 sequences, around 73% of which are singletons. Trimming took 3 bases from V and 5 from J, leaving 4 bases between them. Germline-derived CDR1 and CDR2 are SEHNR and FQNEAQ (reference sequence). The CDR3 is 11 amino acids. The sample's treatment: roughly nine-day PBMC culture with coronavirus spike peptide pools or control peptides (ViraFEST assay). A note on this clonotype: Antigen specificity is unknown.

The TCR comes from a human donor who had recovered from COVID-19. The V call is TRBV7-9, the J call TRBJ2-5; D remains unclear. The sample taken for sequencing was CD4+ T cells from blood, cultured in vitro. Here the CDR3 reads CASSLMETQYF. The CDR3 region has the DNA TGTGCCAGCAGCTTGATGGAGACCCAGTACTTC.